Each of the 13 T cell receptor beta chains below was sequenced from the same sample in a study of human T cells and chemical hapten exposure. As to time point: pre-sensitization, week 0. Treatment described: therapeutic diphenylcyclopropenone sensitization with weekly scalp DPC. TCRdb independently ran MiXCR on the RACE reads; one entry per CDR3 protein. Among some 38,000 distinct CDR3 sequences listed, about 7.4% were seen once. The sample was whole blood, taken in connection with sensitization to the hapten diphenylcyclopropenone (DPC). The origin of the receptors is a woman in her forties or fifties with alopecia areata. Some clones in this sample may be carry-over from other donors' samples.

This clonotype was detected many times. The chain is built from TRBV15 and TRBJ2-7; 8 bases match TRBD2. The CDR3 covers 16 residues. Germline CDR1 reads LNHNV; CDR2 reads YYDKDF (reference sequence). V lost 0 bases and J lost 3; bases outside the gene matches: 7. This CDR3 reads CATSRDRRGDGYEQYF. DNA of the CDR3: TGTGCCACCAGCAGAGATAGGCGGGGGGATGGCTACGAGCAGTACTTC.

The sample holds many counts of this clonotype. CDR3 sequence reads: CASSPGRNTIYF. DNA for the CDR3: TGTGCCAGCAGCCCCGGGCGAAACACCATATATTTT. The J gene is TRBJ1-3, the V gene TRBV2; D is uncertain. Trimming left V 6 bases short and J 5 bases short, with 8 bases between. Germline-derived CDR1 and CDR2 are SNHLY and FYNNEI. The length of the CDR3 is 12 residues.

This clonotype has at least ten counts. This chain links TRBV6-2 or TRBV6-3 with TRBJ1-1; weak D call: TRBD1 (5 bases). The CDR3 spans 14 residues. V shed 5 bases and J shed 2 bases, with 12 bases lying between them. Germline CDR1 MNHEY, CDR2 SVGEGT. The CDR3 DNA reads TGTGCCAGCAGTAAGGGGCGGATTAACACTGAAGCTTTCTTT. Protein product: CASSKGRINTEAFF.

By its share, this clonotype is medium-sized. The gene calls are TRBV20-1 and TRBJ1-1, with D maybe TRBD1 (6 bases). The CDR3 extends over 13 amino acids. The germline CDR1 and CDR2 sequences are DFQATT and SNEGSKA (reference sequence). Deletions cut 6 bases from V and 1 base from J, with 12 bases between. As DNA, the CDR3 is TGCAGTGCGAACAGGGCATCGAACACTGAAGCTTTCTTT. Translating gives CSANRASNTEAFF.

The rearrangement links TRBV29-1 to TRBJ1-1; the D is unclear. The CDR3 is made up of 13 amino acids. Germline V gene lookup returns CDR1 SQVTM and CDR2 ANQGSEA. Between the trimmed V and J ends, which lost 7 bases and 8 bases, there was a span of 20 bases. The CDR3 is CSARTGILGEAFF. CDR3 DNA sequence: TGCAGCGCCCGAACGGGAATCCTGGGAGAAGCTTTCTTT.

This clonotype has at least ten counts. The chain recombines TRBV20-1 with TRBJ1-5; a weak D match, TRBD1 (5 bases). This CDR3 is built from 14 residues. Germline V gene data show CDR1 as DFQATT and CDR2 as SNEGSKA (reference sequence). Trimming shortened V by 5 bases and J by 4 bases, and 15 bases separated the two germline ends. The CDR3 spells CSAAGDVGNQPQHF. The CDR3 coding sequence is TGCAGTGCTGCTGGGGACGTAGGAAATCAGCCCCAGCATTTT.

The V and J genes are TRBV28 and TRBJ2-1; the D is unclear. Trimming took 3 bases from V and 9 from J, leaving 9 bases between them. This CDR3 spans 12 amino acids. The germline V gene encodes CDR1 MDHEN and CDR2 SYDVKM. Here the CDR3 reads CASSLAPREQFF. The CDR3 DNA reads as TGTGCCAGCAGTTTGGCTCCCCGTGAGCAGTTCTTC. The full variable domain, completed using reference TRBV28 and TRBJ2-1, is DVKVTQSSRYLVKRTGEKVFLECVQDMDHENMFWYRQDPGLGLRLIYFSYDVKMKEKGDIPEGYSVSREKKERFSLILESASTNQTSMYLCASSLAPREQFFGPGTRLTVL.

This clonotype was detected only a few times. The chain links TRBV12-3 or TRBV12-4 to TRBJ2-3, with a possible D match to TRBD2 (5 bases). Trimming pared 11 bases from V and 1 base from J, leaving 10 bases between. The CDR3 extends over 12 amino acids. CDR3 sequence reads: CASQRRTDTQYF. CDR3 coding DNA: TGTGCCTCACAGCGGCGCACAGATACGCAGTATTTT.

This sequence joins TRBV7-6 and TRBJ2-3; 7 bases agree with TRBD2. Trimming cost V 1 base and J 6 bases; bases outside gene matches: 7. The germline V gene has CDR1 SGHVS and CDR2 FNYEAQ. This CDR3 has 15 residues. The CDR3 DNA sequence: TGTGCCAGCAGCTTAGGGGCTAGCGGAGGGGATACGCAGTATTTT. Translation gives CASSLGASGGDTQYF.

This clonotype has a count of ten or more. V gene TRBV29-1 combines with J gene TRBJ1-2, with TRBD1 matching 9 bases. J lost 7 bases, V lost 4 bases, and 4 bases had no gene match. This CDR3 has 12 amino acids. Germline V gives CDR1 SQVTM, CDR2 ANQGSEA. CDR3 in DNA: TGCAGCGTTGGAACAGGGGGCAGTGGCTACACCTTC. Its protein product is CSVGTGGSGYTF. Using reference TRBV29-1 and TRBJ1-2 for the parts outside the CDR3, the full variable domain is SAVISQKPSRDICQRGTSLTIQCQVDSQVTMMFWYRQQPGQSLTLIATANQGSEATYESGFVIDKFPISRPNLTFSTLTVSNMSPEDSSIYLCSVGTGGSGYTFGSGTRLTVV.

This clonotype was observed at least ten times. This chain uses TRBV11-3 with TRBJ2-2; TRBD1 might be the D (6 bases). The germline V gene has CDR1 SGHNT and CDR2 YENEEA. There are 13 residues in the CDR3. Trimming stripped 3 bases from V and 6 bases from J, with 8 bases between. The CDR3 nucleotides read TGTGCCAGCAGCTTTGGGACACCCGGGGAGCTGTTTTTT. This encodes CASSFGTPGELFF.

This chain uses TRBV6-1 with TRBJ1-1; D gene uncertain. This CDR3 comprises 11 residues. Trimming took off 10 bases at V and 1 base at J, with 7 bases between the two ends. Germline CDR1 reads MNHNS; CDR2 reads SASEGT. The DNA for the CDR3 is TGTGCCACAAGGGCGAACACTGAAGCTTTCTTT. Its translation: CATRANTEAFF.

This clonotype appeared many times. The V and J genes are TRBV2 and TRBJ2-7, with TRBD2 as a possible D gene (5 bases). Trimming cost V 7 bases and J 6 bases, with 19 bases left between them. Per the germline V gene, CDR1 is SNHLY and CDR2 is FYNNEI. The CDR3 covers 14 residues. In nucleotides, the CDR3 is TGTGCCAGCACTCCCTTCGGAGGAGGCAGCGAGCAGTACTTC. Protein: CASTPFGGGSEQYF.